The 2 T cell receptor beta chains below were found in one sample sequenced in a study of OX40 agonist ivuxolimab in advanced cancers. Clones were read by immunoSEQ multiplex PCR, and TCRdb kept only the in-frame ones, dropping some. This sample has 36,000 or so clones, with around 77% found just once. Sequenced here: CD4+ or CD8+ T cells sorted from blood, sampled in a trial of the OX40 agonist ivuxolimab. The receptors stem from an adult with an advanced solid tumor such as melanoma, head and neck, liver or kidney cancer.

This chain links TRBV11-2 with TRBJ2-3, with 9 bases that match TRBD1. This CDR3 contains 15 residues. Trimming cost V 2 bases and J 3 bases; bases outside gene matches: 3. The V gene's germline CDR1 is SGHAT and CDR2 FQNNGV. Written as DNA, the CDR3 is TGTGCCAGCAGCTTATGGGACAGGGCTACAGATACGCAGTATTTT. Amino acids: CASSLWDRATDTQYF.

The chain couples TRBV5-4 to TRBJ2-7, with D uncertain. Germline CDR1 reads SGHNT; CDR2 reads YYREEE (reference sequence). The CDR3 has 17 amino acids. V was clipped by 1 base and J by 2 bases, with 19 bases between them. The CDR3 spells CASSLTYKSGAAYEQYF. As DNA, the CDR3 is TGTGCCAGCAGCTTGACCTATAAGAGTGGAGCAGCCTACGAGCAGTACTTC.